Listed below are T cell receptor beta chains from one sample, sequenced in a study of identical twins. MiXCR, applied by TCRdb to the 5' RACE reads, yields one record per CDR3 protein. The sample shows 650,000 to 800,000 distinct CDR3 sequences, about 9.4% of them seen only once. These data were also filed under a second study, of yellow fever vaccine responses in identical twins.

Sequencing was done on a sample of PBMCs. These TCRs come from a woman aged 18-35 years in good health. CDR3s include the opening cysteine and the closing phenylalanine or tryptophan. The D gene is left open where the match is weak.

j_call,v_call,d_call,cdr3_aa
TRBJ2-1,TRBV28,TRBD2,CASSLSSSGKYNEQFF
TRBJ2-7,TRBV18,NA,CASSPPQTDYEQYF
TRBJ2-5,TRBV4-2,NA,CASSQTRGAQETQYF
TRBJ2-7,TRBV12-3/TRBV12-4,TRBD2,CASSLAQWGGGEQYF
TRBJ1-2,TRBV5-5,NA,CASSFGPHYGYTF
TRBJ1-6,TRBV20-1,TRBD1,CSAVNRGWGVNSPLHF
TRBJ2-7,TRBV29-1,NA,CSAEGGSNYEQYF
TRBJ2-5,TRBV7-2,TRBD1,CASSWDRETQYF
TRBJ2-7,TRBV20-1,NA,CSYRDHSSYEQYF
TRBJ1-3,TRBV29-1,TRBD1,CSVNAGTGGSSGNTIYF
TRBJ2-3,TRBV15,NA,CATSRDLVGLGSTDTQYF
TRBJ1-1,TRBV2,NA,CASNLGSGANTEAFF
TRBJ1-1,TRBV5-1,NA,CASSLEGRMNTEAFF
TRBJ2-1,TRBV27,TRBD1,CASSLVGTAYNEQFF
TRBJ2-7,TRBV7-2,NA,CASSLEPGQVYEQYF
TRBJ1-4,TRBV29-1,TRBD1,CSVWTGGEKLFF
TRBJ1-4,TRBV20-1,NA,CSARVPGTFNEKLFF
TRBJ2-2,TRBV20-1,TRBD1,CSAREGQRNTGELFF